These 6 T cell receptor beta chains were all obtained from the same sample, sequenced in a study of early T cells in non-severe SARS-CoV-2 infection. Using its own MiXCR run on the 5' RACE reads, TCRdb lists one record per CDR3 protein. In the table there are roughly 47,000 distinct CDR3 sequences, roughly 6% of which are singletons. Material: whole blood, obtained at baseline. These receptors were obtained from an adult who was a healthcare worker with PCR-confirmed SARS-CoV-2 infection or an uninfected control (not recorded which).

This clonotype was observed many times. The CDR3 is CSVIRGDYGYTF. DNA of the CDR3: TGCAGCGTTATAAGGGGTGACTATGGCTACACCTTC. V usage is TRBV29-1 and J usage is TRBJ1-2, with D maybe TRBD1 (5 bases). V was trimmed by 5 bases and J by 3 bases, leaving 10 bases between them. The germline V gene encodes CDR1 SQVTM and CDR2 ANQGSEA. CDR3 length: 12 amino acids. The entire variable domain, with the rest obtained from reference TRBV29-1 and TRBJ1-2, is as follows: SAVISQKPSRDICQRGTSLTIQCQVDSQVTMMFWYRQQPGQSLTLIATANQGSEATYESGFVIDKFPISRPNLTFSTLTVSNMSPEDSSIYLCSVIRGDYGYTFGSGTRLTVV.

J is TRBJ2-5 and V is TRBV18; D unresolved. Trimming pared 3 bases from V and 1 base from J, leaving 9 bases between. From germline, CDR1 is KGHSH and CDR2 LQKENI. This CDR3 contains 14 residues. The CDR3 reads CASSPEASQETQYF. CDR3 nucleotide sequence: TGTGCCAGCTCACCTGAGGCTAGCCAAGAGACCCAGTACTTC.

This clonotype was recorded at least ten times. The rearrangement joins TRBV4-1 to TRBJ1-1; 11 positions match TRBD1. V gave up 0 bases and J gave up 4 bases; unmatched junction bases: 13. Germline V lookup: CDR1 MGHRA, CDR2 YSYEKL. This CDR3 comprises 19 residues. The chain's CDR3 is CASSQDGRRTGGWGTEAFF. The DNA of the CDR3 is TGCGCCAGCAGCCAAGATGGTAGGCGGACAGGGGGCTGGGGCACTGAAGCTTTCTTT.

This clonotype is medium-sized (0.01 to 0.1%) in the sample. The genes are TRBV4-2 and TRBJ2-1; TRBD2 matches 9 bases. The germline V gene has CDR1 LGHNA and CDR2 YNFKEQ. This CDR3 is 15 amino acids long. Unmatched junction bases numbered 3, after V lost 1 base and J lost 5 bases. The CDR3 DNA reads TGTGCCAGCAGCCAAGGACTAGCGGAAAACAATGAGCAGTTCTTC. Translating gives CASSQGLAENNEQFF.

This clonotype has at least ten counts. This chain links TRBV5-1 with TRBJ1-1; the D is unclear. The CDR3 is 13 residues long. Trimming took 2 bases from V and 3 from J, leaving 8 bases between them. Germline V lookup: CDR1 SGHRS, CDR2 YFSETQ. The CDR3 DNA sequence: TGCGCCAGCAGCTTTAGAGCCGACACTGAAGCTTTCTTT. Its translation: CASSFRADTEAFF.

V gene TRBV10-3 combines with J gene TRBJ1-1; tentatively, D is TRBD1 (5 bases). Trimming left V 6 bases short and J 4 bases short, with 9 bases between. Per germline, CDR1 ENHRY and CDR2 SYGVKD. The CDR3 is 12 residues long. This CDR3 is CAIRGTGTEAFF. CDR3 in DNA: TGTGCCATCAGGGGAACAGGCACTGAAGCTTTCTTT.